What follows are 11 T cell receptor beta chains derived from one specimen sequenced in a study of blood T cell repertoires in COVID-19. Only in-frame clones appear in the TCRdb table, and some are missing; sequencing was by immunoSEQ multiplex PCR. The data show about 310,000 clones, with about nine tenths seen just once and 1% held by the top ten. The sample consisted of peripheral blood. These receptors all stem from a man in his fifties or sixties with active or convalescent COVID-19.

Concerning this clone: The same CDR3 can be traced to other DNA sequences in this sample. This chain uses TRBV7-2 with TRBJ2-7, with 8 bases identical to TRBD2. This CDR3 has 14 amino acids. The germline V gene encodes CDR1 SGHTA and CDR2 FQGNSA. After removal of 2 bases from V and 5 bases from J, the junction contained 5 bases not matched to a gene. CDR3 amino acids: CASSLRAGADEQYF. CDR3 nucleotides: TGTGCCAGCAGCTTAAGAGCGGGAGCGGACGAGCAGTACTTC.

The chain is built from TRBV4-3 and TRBJ2-3; 8 bases map to TRBD2. CDR3 length equals 16 residues. J lost 5 bases, V lost 1 base, and 8 bases had no gene match. CDR1 and CDR2 (germline): LGHNA, YSLEER. The CDR3 region is CASSQGFTGGGDTQYF. CDR3 coding DNA: TGCGCCAGCAGCCAAGGGTTCACCGGGGGGGGAGATACGCAGTATTTT.

V usage is TRBV18 and J usage is TRBJ2-1, with D possibly matching TRBD2 (5 bases). The CDR3 length is 13 residues. Per the germline V gene, CDR1 is KGHSH and CDR2 is LQKENI. The V gene lost 0 bases and the J gene lost 6 bases, with 6 bases spanning the gap. In DNA form, the CDR3 reads TGTGCCAGCTCACCACCAAGCGGCAATGAGCAGTTCTTC. Its protein product is CASSPPSGNEQFF. Drawing the rest from reference TRBV18 and TRBJ2-1, the complete variable domain is NAGVMQNPRHLVRRRGQEARLRCSPMKGHSHVYWYRQLPEEGLKFMVYLQKENIIDESGMPKERFSAEFPKEGPSILRIQQVVRGDSAAYFCASSPPSGNEQFFGPGTRLTVL.

The rearrangement links TRBV28 to TRBJ1-3, with D unclear. Germline CDR1 is MDHEN and CDR2 is SYDVKM. Trimming removed 6 bases from V and 5 bases from J, with 11 bases in between. The CDR3 is 13 amino acids. The CDR3 nucleotides are TGTGCCAGCAGCCCCTTTGCTAGAAACACCATATATTTT. It encodes CASSPFARNTIYF.

CDR3 region: CSLPSVGSAYEQYF. CDR3 sequence (DNA): TGCAGCCTCCCCTCGGTAGGGAGCGCCTACGAGCAGTACTTC. The J gene is TRBJ2-7, the V gene TRBV29-1; D possibly corresponds to TRBD2 (5 bases). Trimming pared 8 bases from V and 2 bases from J, leaving 19 bases between. Germline lookup yields CDR1 SQVTM and CDR2 ANQGSEA. The CDR3 totals 14 residues.

V is TRBV6-5 and J is TRBJ1-2; D may be TRBD1 (5 bases). CDR3 size: 13 residues. V gave up 6 bases and J gave up 4 bases, with 12 bases separating them. Germline V CDR1 and CDR2: MNHEY, SVGAGI. The CDR3 DNA reads TGTGCCAGCAGGGAGGTGGGGGGCTATGGCTACACCTTC. Translation: CASREVGGYGYTF.

The chain joins TRBV5-6 to TRBJ1-1; the match to TRBD1 covers 7 bases. Germline CDR1 is SGHDT and CDR2 is YYEEEE. The CDR3 is 16 amino acids. V was pared by 6 bases and J by 1 base, with 12 bases of the junction left unmatched. The DNA of the CDR3 is TGTGCCAGCACCCTACTACCGACAGGGAAGAACACTGAAGCTTTCTTT. It yields the protein CASTLLPTGKNTEAFF. Drawing the rest from reference TRBV5-6 and TRBJ1-1, the complete variable domain is DAGVTQSPTHLIKTRGQQVTLRCSPKSGHDTVSWYQQALGQGPQFIFQYYEEEERQRGNFPDRFSGHQFPNYSSELNVNALLLGDSALYLCASTLLPTGKNTEAFFGQGTRLTVV.

This clone was counted a few times. The rearrangement joins TRBV7-6 to TRBJ2-7; D is possibly TRBD1 (5 bases). Trimming shortened V by 4 bases and J by 1 base, and 14 bases separated the two germline ends. Germline V CDR1 and CDR2: SGHVS, FNYEAQ. The CDR3 has 15 residues. The CDR3 DNA sequence: TGTGCCAGCAGCTCCACAGACAGTAGATCCTACGAGCAGTACTTC. Translation: CASSSTDSRSYEQYF. Combining the CDR3 with reference TRBV7-6 and TRBJ2-7 gives the whole variable domain GAGVSQSPRYKVTKRGQDVALRCDPISGHVSLYWYRQALGQGPEFLTYFNYEAQQDKSGLPNDRFSAERPEGSISTLTIQRTEQRDSAMYRCASSSTDSRSYEQYFGPGTRLTVT.

The V and J genes are TRBV11-2 and TRBJ1-2, with a possible D match to TRBD1 (5 bases). In germline, CDR1 is SGHAT, CDR2 FQNNGV. Trimming shortened V by 4 bases and J by 2 bases, and 11 bases separated the two germline ends. This CDR3 has 14 amino acids. Here the CDR3 reads CASSSRTGNYGYTF. The CDR3 bases are TGTGCCAGCAGCTCCCGTACAGGCAACTATGGCTACACCTTC.

This clone was seen just once. The rearrangement links TRBV19 to TRBJ2-3; TRBD2 agrees at 14 bases. CDR1 is LNHDA, CDR2 SQIVND, per germline (reference sequence). J lost 7 bases, V lost 3 bases, and 9 bases had no gene match. The CDR3 loop spans 17 amino acids. The CDR3 here is CASSIRLAGGAQYTQYF. In DNA form, the CDR3 reads TGTGCCAGTAGTATTCGACTAGCGGGAGGGGCACAATATACGCAGTATTTT.

The V call is TRBV30, the J call TRBJ2-1; D gene uncertain. This CDR3 comprises 11 residues. Germline loops: CDR1 GTSNPN, CDR2 SVGIG (reference sequence). V was clipped by 1 base and J by 7 bases, with 5 bases between them. Here the CDR3 DNA reads TGTGCCTGGAGTGAAATAAATGAGCAGTTCTTC. Residues: CAWSEINEQFF.